This TCR beta chain derives from a study of regulatory T cells in long-lasting Graves disease. Looking at the study overall: With positive TSH receptor antibodies and over 5 years of antithyroid drugs, Graves' disease was considered persistent. Broader study findings: Persistent disease was associated with favored TRBV28 usage and with favored use of TRBJ1-2 and TRBJ2-5. Graves' patients with persistent disease showed TCR diversity lower than patients newly diagnosed.

Relying on iRepertoire HTBI primers and Arm-PCR of CDR3 regions, the team built TCR beta libraries. Via MiXCR, TCRdb re-called the multiplex PCR reads, giving one row per CDR3 protein. The repertoire holds approximately 400,000 distinct CDR3 sequences, with more than 20% as singletons. The time point was: persistent/refractory GD, antithyroid drugs over 5 years with positive TRAb. Construction of the TCR library relied on RNA isolated from PBMCs. Patients came through an endocrinology department, and that department was in Xi'an, China. This clonotype turned up a few times. Its antigen is not known. CDR1 and CDR2 from the germline V gene are DFQATT and SNEGSKA (reference sequence). The CDR3 is 17 amino acids. J gave up 2 bases and V 6 bases, and 17 bases lay outside the gene matches.

The gene calls are TRBV20-1 and TRBJ2-3, with 7 positions matching TRBD2. This TCR derives from a woman aged 40 to 55 with Graves disease. Sequencing used peripheral blood mononuclear cells (PBMCs), obtained when the disease was refractory, from a patient treated with antithyroid drugs. Here the CDR3 reads CSAQLQTAGLDTDTQYF. As DNA, the CDR3 is TGCAGTGCCCAATTACAGACAGCGGGATTGGACACAGATACGCAGTATTTT.